This T cell receptor beta chain was captured in a study of blood T cell repertoires in COVID-19. Study context: The United States, Italy and Spain provided the acute and convalescent COVID-19 samples.

V was trimmed by 2 bases and J by 6 bases, leaving 14 bases between them. This CDR3 has 15 amino acids. Germline assignment: CDR1 SGHKS and CDR2 YYEKEE (reference sequence). Method: immunoSEQ multiplex PCR; TCRdb's copy keeps in-frame clones and lacks some. The data contain 72,000 or so clones, 80% of them singletons. The sample was peripheral blood. This clonotype was obtained from a man in his sixties or seventies who had recovered from COVID-19. The V gene is TRBV5-5, the J gene TRBJ2-2, with a possible D match to TRBD2 (6 bases). DNA of the CDR3: TGTGCCAGCAGCTTCGGGGGAATAGGTGCCGGGGAGCTGTTTTTT. As protein: CASSFGGIGAGELFF.